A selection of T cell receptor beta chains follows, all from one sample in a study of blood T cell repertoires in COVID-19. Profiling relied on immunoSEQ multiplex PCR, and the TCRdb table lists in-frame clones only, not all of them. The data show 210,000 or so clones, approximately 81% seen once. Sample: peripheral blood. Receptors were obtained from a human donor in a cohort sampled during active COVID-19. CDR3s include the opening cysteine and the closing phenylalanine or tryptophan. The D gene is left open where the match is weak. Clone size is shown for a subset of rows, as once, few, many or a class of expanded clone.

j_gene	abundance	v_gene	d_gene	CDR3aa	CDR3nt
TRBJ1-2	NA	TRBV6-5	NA	CASSSGGTLYGYTF	TGTGCCAGCAGTTCCGGCGGCACCCTTTATGGCTACACCTTC
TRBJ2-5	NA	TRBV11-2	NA	CASSLGAEETQYF	TGTGCCAGCAGCTTAGGGGCAGAAGAGACCCAGTACTTC
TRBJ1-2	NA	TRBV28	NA	CASSAGPGFYGYTF	TGTGCCAGCAGTGCTGGGCCCGGTTTCTATGGCTACACCTTC
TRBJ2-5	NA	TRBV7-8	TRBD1	CASSSSRTGYQETQYF	TGTGCCAGCAGCTCATCACGGACAGGGTACCAAGAGACCCAGTACTTC
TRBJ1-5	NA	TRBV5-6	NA	CASSLGPGLGPQHF	TGTGCCAGCAGCTTGGGGCCAGGGTTGGGGCCCCAGCATTTT
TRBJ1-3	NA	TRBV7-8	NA	CASTAVSGNTIYF	TGTGCCAGCACGGCGGTGTCTGGAAACACCATATATTTT
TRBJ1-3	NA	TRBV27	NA	CASSLQGRASGNTIYF	TGTGCCAGCAGTCTTCAGGGGCGCGCCTCTGGAAACACCATATATTTT
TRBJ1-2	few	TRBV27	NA	CASSGPGGYYGYTF	TGTGCCAGCAGTGGCCCCGGGGGTTACTATGGCTACACCTTC
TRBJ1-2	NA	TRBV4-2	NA	CASSQVPNRDGYTF	TGTGCCAGCAGCCAAGTGCCGAACAGGGATGGCTACACCTTC
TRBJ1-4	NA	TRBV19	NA	CASSGEATNEKLFF	TGTGCCAGTAGTGGAGAAGCAACTAATGAAAAACTGTTTTTT
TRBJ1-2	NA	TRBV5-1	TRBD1	CASSRTGNGDGYTF	TGCGCCAGCAGCCGGACAGGGAACGGGGATGGCTACACCTTC
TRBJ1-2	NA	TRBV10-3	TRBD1	CAISVAGGAGGYTF	TGTGCCATCAGTGTGGCAGGGGGCGCGGGCGGCTACACCTTC
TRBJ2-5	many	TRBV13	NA	CASSWAGETQYF	TGTGCCAGCAGCTGGGCCGGAGAGACCCAGTACTTC
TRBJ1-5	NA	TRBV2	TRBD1	CASSRDSNQPQHF	TGTGCCAGCAGCCGGGACAGTAATCAGCCCCAGCATTTT
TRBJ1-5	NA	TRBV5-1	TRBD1	CASSVGQVGQPQHF	TGCGCCAGCAGCGTGGGACAGGTTGGTCAGCCCCAGCATTTT